This T cell receptor (beta chain) was obtained from a study of long-term antiretroviral therapy in people with HIV. With survey level as its setting, the immunoSEQ assay was v3.0. Libraries were prepared by immunoSEQ multiplex PCR; TCRdb keeps only in-frame clonotypes and omits some of them. The sample consists of more than 20,000 clones, roughly 82% of them appearing once. On this clone: The antigen is not known.

General study findings and limits: On ART adherence, viral resistance or therapy changes, no data were available. Once patients were on ART, diversity went higher but still fell short of transplant donor controls.

The study drew at least one pre-ART and at least two post-ART PBMC samples from every donor. Without exception, participants with HIV were treated in the United States. V was cut by 4 bases and J by 12 bases, with 16 bases left in between. Germline CDR1 reads SGDLS; CDR2 reads YYNGEE. There are 13 residues in the CDR3. Specimen: unsorted PBMCs, collected 0.3 years after starting antiretroviral therapy. This clonotype originated in a man aged 50-60 years with HIV. The chain recombines TRBV9 with TRBJ1-4; D might be TRBD1 (6 bases). CDR3 coding DNA: TGTGCCAGCAGCACTGGAACAGGGTGGGAACTGTTTTTT. It specifies CASSTGTGWELFF.